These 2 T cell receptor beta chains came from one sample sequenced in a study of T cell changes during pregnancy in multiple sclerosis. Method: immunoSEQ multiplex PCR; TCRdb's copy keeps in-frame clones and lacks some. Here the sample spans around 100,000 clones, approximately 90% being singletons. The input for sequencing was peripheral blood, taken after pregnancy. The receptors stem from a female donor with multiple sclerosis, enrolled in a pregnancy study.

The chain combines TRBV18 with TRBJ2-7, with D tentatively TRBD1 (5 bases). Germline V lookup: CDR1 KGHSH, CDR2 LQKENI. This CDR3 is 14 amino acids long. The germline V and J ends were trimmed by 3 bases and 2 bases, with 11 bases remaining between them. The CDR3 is CASSPMTDTYEQYF. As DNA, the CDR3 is TGTGCCAGCTCACCCATGACAGACACCTACGAGCAGTACTTC.

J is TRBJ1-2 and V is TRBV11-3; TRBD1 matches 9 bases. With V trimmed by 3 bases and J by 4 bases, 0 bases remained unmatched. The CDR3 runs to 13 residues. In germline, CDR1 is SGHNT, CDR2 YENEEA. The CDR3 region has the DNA TGTGCCAGCAGCTTGACAGGGGGCTATGGCTACACCTTC. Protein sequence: CASSLTGGYGYTF.